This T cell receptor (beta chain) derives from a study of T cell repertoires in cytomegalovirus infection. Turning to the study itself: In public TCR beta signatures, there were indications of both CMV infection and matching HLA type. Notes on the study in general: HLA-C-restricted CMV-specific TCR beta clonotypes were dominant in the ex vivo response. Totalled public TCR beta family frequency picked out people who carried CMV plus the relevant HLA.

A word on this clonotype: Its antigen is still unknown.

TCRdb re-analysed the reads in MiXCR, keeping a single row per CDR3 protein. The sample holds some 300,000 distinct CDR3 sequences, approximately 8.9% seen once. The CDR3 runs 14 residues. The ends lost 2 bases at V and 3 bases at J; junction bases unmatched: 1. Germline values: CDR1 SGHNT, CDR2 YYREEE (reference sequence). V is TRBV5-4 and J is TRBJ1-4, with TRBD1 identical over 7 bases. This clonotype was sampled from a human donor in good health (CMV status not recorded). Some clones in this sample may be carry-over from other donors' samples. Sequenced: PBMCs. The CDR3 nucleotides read TGTGCCAGCAGCTTCGGACAGGCTAATGAAAAACTGTTTTTT. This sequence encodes CASSFGQANEKLFF.